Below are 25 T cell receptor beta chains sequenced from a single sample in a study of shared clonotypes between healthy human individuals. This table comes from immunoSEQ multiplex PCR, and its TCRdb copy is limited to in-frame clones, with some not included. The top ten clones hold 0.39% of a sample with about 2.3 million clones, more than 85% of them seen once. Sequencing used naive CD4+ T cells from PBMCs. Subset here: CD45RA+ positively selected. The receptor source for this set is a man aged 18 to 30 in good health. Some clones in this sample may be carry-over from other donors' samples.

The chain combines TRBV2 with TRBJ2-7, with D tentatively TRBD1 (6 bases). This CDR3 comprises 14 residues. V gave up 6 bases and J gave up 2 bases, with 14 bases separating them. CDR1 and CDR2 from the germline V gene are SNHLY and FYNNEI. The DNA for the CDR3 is TGTGCCAGCAGCCGGACAAGGGGGACCTACGAGCAGTACTTC. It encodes CASSRTRGTYEQYF.

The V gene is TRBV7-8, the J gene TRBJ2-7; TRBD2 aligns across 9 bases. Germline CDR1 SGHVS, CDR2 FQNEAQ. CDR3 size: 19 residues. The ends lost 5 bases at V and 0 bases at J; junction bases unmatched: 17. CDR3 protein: CASSLRGASGINPSYEQYF. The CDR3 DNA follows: TGTGCCAGCAGCCTCCGGGGTGCTAGCGGGATTAACCCCTCCTACGAGCAGTACTTC.

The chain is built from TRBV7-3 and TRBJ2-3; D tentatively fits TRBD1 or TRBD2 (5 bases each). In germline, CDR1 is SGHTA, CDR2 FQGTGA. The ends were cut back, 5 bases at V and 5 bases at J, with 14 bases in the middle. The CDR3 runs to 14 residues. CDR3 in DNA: TGTGCCAGCAGCCATGGGACCGTCGGAGATACGCAGTATTTT. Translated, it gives CASSHGTVGDTQYF.

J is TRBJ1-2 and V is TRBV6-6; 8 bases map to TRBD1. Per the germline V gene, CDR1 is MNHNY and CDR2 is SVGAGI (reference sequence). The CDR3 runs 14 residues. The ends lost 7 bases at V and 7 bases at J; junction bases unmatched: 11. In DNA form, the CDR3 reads TGTGCCAGCAACAAACCGGACAGGGTGCTTGGCTACACCTTC. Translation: CASNKPDRVLGYTF.

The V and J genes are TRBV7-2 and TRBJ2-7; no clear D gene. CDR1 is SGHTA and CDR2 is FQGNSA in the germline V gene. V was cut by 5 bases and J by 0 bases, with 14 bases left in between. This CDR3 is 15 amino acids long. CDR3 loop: CASSLSGQFSYEQYF. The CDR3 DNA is TGTGCCAGCAGCCTATCCGGTCAGTTCTCCTACGAGCAGTACTTC.

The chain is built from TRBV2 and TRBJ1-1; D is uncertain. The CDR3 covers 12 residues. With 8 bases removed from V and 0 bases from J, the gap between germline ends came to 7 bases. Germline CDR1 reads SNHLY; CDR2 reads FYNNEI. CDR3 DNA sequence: TGTGCCAGCGGTACAGTGAACACTGAAGCTTTCTTT. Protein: CASGTVNTEAFF. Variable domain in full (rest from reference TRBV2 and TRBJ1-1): EPEVTQTPSHQVTQMGQEVILRCVPISNHLYFYWYRQILGQKVEFLVSFYNNEISEKSEIFDDQFSVERPDGSNFTLKIRSTKLEDSAMYFCASGTVNTEAFFGQGTRLTVV.

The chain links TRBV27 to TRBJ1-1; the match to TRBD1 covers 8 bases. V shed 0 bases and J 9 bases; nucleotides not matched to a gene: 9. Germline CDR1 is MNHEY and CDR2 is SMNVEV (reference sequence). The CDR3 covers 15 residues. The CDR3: CASSLSRQGPSQAFF. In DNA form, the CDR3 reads TGTGCCAGCAGTTTATCCAGACAGGGGCCTAGTCAAGCTTTCTTT.

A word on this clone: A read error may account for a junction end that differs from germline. The CDR3 DNA is TGTGCCAGCAGCTTTGAGCGGGAGGGCCGAACAATGGACCTCTTC. It translates to CASSFEREGRTMDLF. The chain couples TRBV7-8 to TRBJ2-1; 10 nucleotides match TRBD2. This CDR3 is 15 amino acids long. Germline CDR1 reads SGHVS; CDR2 reads FQNEAQ.

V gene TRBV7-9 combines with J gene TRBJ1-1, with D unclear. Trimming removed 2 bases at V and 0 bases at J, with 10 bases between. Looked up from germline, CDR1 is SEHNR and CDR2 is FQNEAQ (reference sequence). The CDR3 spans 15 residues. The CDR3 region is CASSLYDAMNTEAFF. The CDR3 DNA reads TGTGCCAGCAGCTTATATGACGCCATGAACACTGAAGCTTTCTTT. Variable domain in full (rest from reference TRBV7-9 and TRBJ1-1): DTGVSQNPRHKITKRGQNVTFRCDPISEHNRLYWYRQTLGQGPEFLTYFQNEAQLEKSRLLSDRFSAERPKGSFSTLEIQRTEQGDSAMYLCASSLYDAMNTEAFFGQGTRLTVV.

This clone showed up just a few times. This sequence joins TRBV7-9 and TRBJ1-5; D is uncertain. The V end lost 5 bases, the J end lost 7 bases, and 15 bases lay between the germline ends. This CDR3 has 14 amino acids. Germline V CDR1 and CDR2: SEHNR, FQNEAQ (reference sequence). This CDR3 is CASSGAGHMQPQHF. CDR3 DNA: TGTGCCAGCAGCGGTGCGGGTCACATGCAGCCCCAGCATTTT.

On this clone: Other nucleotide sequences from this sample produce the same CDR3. In nucleotides, the CDR3 is TGTGCCAGCAGTCTAAATCGGGACACTGAAGCTTTCTTT. Its protein is CASSLNRDTEAFF. This chain uses TRBV27 with TRBJ1-1, with no clear D. V dropped 5 bases and J dropped 3 bases, with 10 bases sitting between them. The CDR3 runs to 13 residues. CDR1 and CDR2 from the germline V gene are MNHEY and SMNVEV (reference sequence).

CDR3 sequence reads: CASSFTGDVVREKLFF. DNA for the CDR3: TGTGCCAGCTCTTTCACGGGAGACGTGGTTCGAGAAAAACTGTTTTTT. This rearrangement joins TRBV18 to TRBJ1-4; D unclear. Germline V CDR1 and CDR2: KGHSH, LQKENI. V was pared by 6 bases and J by 8 bases, with 22 bases between. The CDR3 is 16 residues long.

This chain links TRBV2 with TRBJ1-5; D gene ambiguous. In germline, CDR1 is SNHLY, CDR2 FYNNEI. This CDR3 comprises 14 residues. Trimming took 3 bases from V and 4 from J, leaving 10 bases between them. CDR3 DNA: TGTGCCAGCAGTGATTTGGGCCCAAATCAGCCCCAGCATTTT. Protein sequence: CASSDLGPNQPQHF.

CDR3 nucleotide sequence: TGTGCCAGTAGTATTGGGGCCTCCTCGACAGCTAGTTCGCAGTTCTTC. This gives the protein CASSIGASSTASSQFF. V usage is TRBV19 and J usage is TRBJ2-1, with D tentatively TRBD1 (5 bases). CDR1 is LNHDA, CDR2 SQIVND, per germline (reference sequence). The CDR3 covers 16 residues. V was shortened by 3 bases and J by 12 bases, with 24 bases between the two germline ends.

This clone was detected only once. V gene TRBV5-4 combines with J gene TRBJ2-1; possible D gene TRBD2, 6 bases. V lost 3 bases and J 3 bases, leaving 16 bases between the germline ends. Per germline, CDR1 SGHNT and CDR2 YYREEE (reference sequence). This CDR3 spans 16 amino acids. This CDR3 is CASSSADRGLYNEQFF. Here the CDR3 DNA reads TGTGCCAGCAGCTCAGCAGATAGGGGACTCTACAATGAGCAGTTCTTC.

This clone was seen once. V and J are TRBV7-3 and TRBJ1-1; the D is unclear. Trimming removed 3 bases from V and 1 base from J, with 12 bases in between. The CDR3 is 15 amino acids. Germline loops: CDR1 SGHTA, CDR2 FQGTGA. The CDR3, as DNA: TGTGCCAGCAGCTTCCGGATCTACGAGAACACTGAAGCTTTCTTT. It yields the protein CASSFRIYENTEAFF.

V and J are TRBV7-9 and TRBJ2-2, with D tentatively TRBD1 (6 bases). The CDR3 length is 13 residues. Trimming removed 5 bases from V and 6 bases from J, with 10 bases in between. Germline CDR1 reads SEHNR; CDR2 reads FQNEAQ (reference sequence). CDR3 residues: CASSAPGAGELFF. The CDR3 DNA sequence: TGTGCCAGCAGCGCGCCAGGGGCCGGGGAGCTGTTTTTT.

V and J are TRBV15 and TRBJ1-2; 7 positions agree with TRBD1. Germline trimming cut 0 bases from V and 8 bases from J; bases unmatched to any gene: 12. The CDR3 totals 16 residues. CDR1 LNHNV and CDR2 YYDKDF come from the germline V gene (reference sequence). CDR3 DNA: TGTGCCACCAGCAGAGATTTAAGACGGACAGGCGAGGGCTACACCTTC. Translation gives CATSRDLRRTGEGYTF.

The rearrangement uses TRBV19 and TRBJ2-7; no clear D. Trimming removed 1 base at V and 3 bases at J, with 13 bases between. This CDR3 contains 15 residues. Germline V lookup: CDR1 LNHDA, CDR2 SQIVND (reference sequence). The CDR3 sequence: CASSIVLGQNYEQYF. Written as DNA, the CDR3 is TGTGCCAGTAGTATAGTACTCGGCCAAAACTACGAGCAGTACTTC.

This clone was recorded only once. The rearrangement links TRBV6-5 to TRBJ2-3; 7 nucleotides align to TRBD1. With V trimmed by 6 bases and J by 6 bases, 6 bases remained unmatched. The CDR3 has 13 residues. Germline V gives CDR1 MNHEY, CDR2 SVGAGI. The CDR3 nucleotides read TGTGCCAGCAGACGATCGACAGGGGATACGCAGTATTTT. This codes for CASRRSTGDTQYF.

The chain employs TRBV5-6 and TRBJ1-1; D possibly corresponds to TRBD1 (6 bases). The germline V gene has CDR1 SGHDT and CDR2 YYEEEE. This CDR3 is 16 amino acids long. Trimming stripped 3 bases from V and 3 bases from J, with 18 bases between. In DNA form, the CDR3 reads TGTGCCAGCAGCTCGCCACTACAGGGTCGATACACTGAAGCTTTCTTT. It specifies CASSSPLQGRYTEAFF.

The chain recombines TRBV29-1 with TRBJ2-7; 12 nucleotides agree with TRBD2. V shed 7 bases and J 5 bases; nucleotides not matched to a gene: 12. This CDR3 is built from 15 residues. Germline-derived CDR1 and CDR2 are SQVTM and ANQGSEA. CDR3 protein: CSALERTSGTHEQYF. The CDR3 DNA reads TGCAGCGCCCTAGAGCGGACTAGCGGGACCCACGAGCAGTACTTC.

The DNA of the CDR3 is TGTGCCAGCAGTTGGGACGGGGAGAGTGTCGGGGAGCTGTTTTTT. It translates to CASSWDGESVGELFF. The chain carries TRBV2 and TRBJ2-2; D assignment may be TRBD1 or TRBD2 (5 bases each). This CDR3 comprises 15 residues. The ends were cut back, 5 bases at V and 7 bases at J, with 17 bases in the middle. CDR1 is SNHLY and CDR2 is FYNNEI in the germline V gene.

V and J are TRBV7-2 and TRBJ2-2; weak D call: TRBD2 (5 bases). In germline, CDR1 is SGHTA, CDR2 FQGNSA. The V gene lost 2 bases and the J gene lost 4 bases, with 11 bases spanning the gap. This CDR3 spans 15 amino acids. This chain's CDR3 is CASSLFRSGTGELFF. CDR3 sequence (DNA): TGTGCCAGCAGCTTATTTAGGAGCGGCACCGGGGAGCTGTTTTTT.

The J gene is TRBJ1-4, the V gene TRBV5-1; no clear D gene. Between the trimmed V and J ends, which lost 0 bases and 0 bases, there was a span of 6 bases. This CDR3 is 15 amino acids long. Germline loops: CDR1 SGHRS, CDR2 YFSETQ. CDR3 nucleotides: TGCGCCAGCAGCTTGGAACCAACAACTAATGAAAAACTGTTTTTT. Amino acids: CASSLEPTTNEKLFF.